Following are 9 T cell receptor beta chains from one sample sequenced in a study of metastatic and nonmetastatic thyroid tumors. TCRdb ran MiXCR on the PCR reads. The data hold 15,000 to 20,000 clones, with roughly 25% observed a single time. All patients reached thyroid surgery having received no treatment beforehand. Sequencing used tumor tissue. Every receptor here comes from a female donor with papillary thyroid cancer or a benign thyroid nodule (not recorded which). Some clones in this sample may be carry-over from other donors' samples.

This clone was detected only a few times. The chain joins TRBV6-2 or TRBV6-3 to TRBJ2-7, with 9 bases that match TRBD2. Trimming removed 2 bases from V and 0 bases from J; junction bases left unmatched: 8. Per germline, CDR1 MNHEY and CDR2 SVGEGT. The CDR3 contains 17 residues. The CDR3 loop reads CASSYIKREATSYEQYF. The CDR3 DNA follows: TGTGCCAGCAGTTACATAAAGCGGGAGGCCACCTCCTACGAGCAGTACTTC.

In this sample, this clone turned up many times. The rearrangement uses TRBV11-2 and TRBJ1-1; perhaps TRBD1 as D (5 bases). The CDR3 runs 13 residues. Trimming removed 8 bases from V and 4 bases from J, with 14 bases in between. CDR1 is SGHAT and CDR2 is FQNNGV in the germline V gene. CDR3 in amino acids: CASGYGGTTEAFF. DNA for the CDR3: TGTGCCAGCGGTTACGGGGGGACCACTGAAGCTTTCTTT.

This clone has a count of ten or more. This chain connects TRBV12-3 or TRBV12-4 to TRBJ2-2, with TRBD1 as a possible D gene (6 bases). The CDR3 is 13 amino acids. With 6 bases removed from V and 1 base from J, the gap between germline ends came to 6 bases. The CDR3 DNA follows: TGTGCCAGCAGGGACAGGAACACCGGGGAGCTGTTTTTT. Residues: CASRDRNTGELFF.

The chain recombines TRBV7-8 with TRBJ2-1, with 7 bases that match TRBD2. From germline, CDR1 is SGHVS and CDR2 FQNEAQ. V shed 0 bases, J shed 4 bases, and the junction held 3 bases outside the gene matches. This CDR3 has 15 residues. The DNA for the CDR3 is TGTGCCAGCAGCTTAGCAGCGGGGCTTTACAATGAGCAGTTCTTC. It yields the protein CASSLAAGLYNEQFF.

J is TRBJ1-2 and V is TRBV5-6, with D perhaps matching TRBD1 (5 bases). Germline values: CDR1 SGHDT, CDR2 YYEEEE. The CDR3 spans 14 residues. With 6 bases removed from V and 4 bases from J, the gap between germline ends came to 16 bases. This CDR3 is CASTTGGGGYGYTF. CDR3 bases: TGTGCCAGCACCACAGGTGGGGGTGGCTATGGCTACACCTTC.

This clone was seen at least ten times. This rearrangement joins TRBV7-3 to TRBJ2-1, with 12 bases that match TRBD2. Germline V gene sequence: CDR1 SGHTA, CDR2 FQGTGA. This CDR3 contains 15 residues. V shed 4 bases, J shed 7 bases, and the junction held 5 bases outside the gene matches. The CDR3 protein is CASSSLAGGPNEQFF. The CDR3 nucleotides read TGTGCCAGCAGCTCGCTAGCGGGAGGGCCGAATGAGCAGTTCTTC. Drawing the rest from reference TRBV7-3 and TRBJ2-1, the complete variable domain is GAGVSQTPSNKVTEKGKYVELRCDPISGHTALYWYRQSLGQGPEFLIYFQGTGAADDSGLPNDRFFAVRPEGSVSTLKIQRTERGDSAVYLCASSSLAGGPNEQFFGPGTRLTVL.

In its sample, this clone ranks as medium-sized. The chain recombines TRBV5-1 with TRBJ1-2; D is unclear. Per germline, CDR1 SGHRS and CDR2 YFSETQ. V was pared by 1 base and J by 3 bases, with 7 bases between. The CDR3 loop spans 13 amino acids. CDR3 loop: CASSLTDHYGYTF. The CDR3 nucleotides are TGCGCCAGCAGCTTGACAGACCACTATGGCTACACCTTC.

V gene TRBV5-1 combines with J gene TRBJ2-2, with D possibly being TRBD2 (5 bases). Per the germline V gene, CDR1 is SGHRS and CDR2 is YFSETQ. The CDR3 length is 15 residues. V lost 4 bases, J lost 3 bases, and 13 bases lay in between. The CDR3 DNA sequence: TGCGCCAGCAGCAGGTTGGGGAGTTACACCGGGGAGCTGTTTTTT. Protein sequence: CASSRLGSYTGELFF.

V gene TRBV28 combines with J gene TRBJ1-2; no firm D call. The germline CDR1 and CDR2 sequences are MDHEN and SYDVKM. V dropped 4 bases and J dropped 4 bases, with 16 bases sitting between them. The CDR3 contains 15 residues. CDR3 sequence: CASSSNGGYGYGYTF. As DNA, the CDR3 is TGTGCCAGCAGTTCGAACGGAGGTTATGGCTATGGCTACACCTTC.